Listed below are T cell receptor beta chains from one sample, sequenced in a study of PD-1 blockade in classical Hodgkin lymphoma. TCRdb's copy holds only in-frame clones and misses some; the assay was immunoSEQ multiplex PCR. The sample lists 29,000 or so clones, roughly 90% seen once, with approximately 0.36% in the top ten. The material sequenced was CD4+ T cells from blood. These receptors all stem from a human donor with classical Hodgkin lymphoma. The CDR3 runs from the conserved cysteine through the conserved F or W. The D gene is left open where the match is weak. Expanded clones get a size class; other rows say once, few or many, or leave the size out.

J gene,D gene,V gene,clone size,CDR3 DNA,CDR3 protein
TRBJ1-1,NA,TRBV28,NA,TGTGCCAGCAGTCCCCCTAGCGGGGTCGCTGAAGCTTTCTTT,CASSPPSGVAEAFF
TRBJ2-7,NA,TRBV6-1,NA,TGTGCCAGCAGTGAAGGACCGACGGGGCAATACGAGCAGTACTTC,CASSEGPTGQYEQYF
TRBJ2-1,TRBD2,TRBV7-6,NA,TGTGCCAGCAGGCGGGAGGTGGGGACCTACAATGAGCAGTTCTTC,CASRREVGTYNEQFF
TRBJ2-1,NA,TRBV7-9,NA,TGTGCCAGCAGCCGAGAGATCGGCTCCTACAATGAGCAGTTCTTC,CASSREIGSYNEQFF
TRBJ1-4,NA,TRBV5-4,NA,TGTGCCAGCAGCGTCGCCCTCAAGGAGGAAAAACTGTTTTTT,CASSVALKEEKLFF
TRBJ2-7,TRBD1,TRBV5-1,once,TGCGCCAGCAGCTTCACGACAGGGTCACCCTACGAGCAGTACTTC,CASSFTTGSPYEQYF
TRBJ2-3,NA,TRBV29-1,NA,TGCAGCGTTTTCCGTCCGCTCACAGATACGCAGTATTTT,CSVFRPLTDTQYF
TRBJ2-5,NA,TRBV10-3,NA,TGTGCCATCAGAGGACAGGGAGGGGGAGAGACCCAGTACTTC,CAIRGQGGGETQYF
TRBJ2-1,NA,TRBV9,NA,TGTGCCAGCAGCGTATTTGAGTTGGGTGGGGGTCTCTTGTTCTTC,CASSVFELGGGLLFF
TRBJ1-5,NA,TRBV7-9,NA,TGTGCCAGCAGCTTTGGTCCAGGCCATCAACCCCAGCATTTT,CASSFGPGHQPQHF